This passage covers 31 T cell receptor beta chains from one sample sequenced in a study of identical twins (dated by TCRdb to the mid-2010s). Library preparation was by 5' RACE. Sequencing was performed on an Illumina HiSeq 2000. TCRdb ran its own pipeline on the public reads, namely fastp trimming at Q25 and MiXCR clone calling, and kept in-frame beta chains. CDR3 protein duplicates are merged, each entry listing the most common genes and DNA. This sample has about 190,000 distinct CDR3 sequences in its table, and around a sixth of those were observed once. The ten top clones hold 40% of the sample. In addition, the sample was reused for a study of T cells expressing NK-cell markers.

Source material: CD8+ T cells sorted from blood. The receptors stem from a young woman in good health.

This clonotype was found a few times. The chain joins TRBV5-6 to TRBJ1-2, with D possibly TRBD1 on 5 matching bases. The germline CDR1 and CDR2 sequences are SGHDT and YYEEEE. V lost 6 bases to trimming and J lost 8 bases, with 23 bases between them. This CDR3 is 15 amino acids long. The DNA for the CDR3 is TGTGCCAGCATCACGTCCGGGACCGAGAAGAGCGGCTACACCTTC. Amino acid sequence: CASITSGTEKSGYTF.

This clonotype turned up a few times. The chain uses TRBV7-6 and TRBJ2-7, with 7 bases fitting TRBD2. This CDR3 contains 12 residues. J was trimmed by 7 bases and V by 2 bases; bases with no gene match: 2. Germline CDR1 SGHVS, CDR2 FNYEAQ. The CDR3 DNA sequence: TGTGCCAGCAGCTTATGGGGACTAGAGCAGTACTTC. Its translation: CASSLWGLEQYF.

The chain employs TRBV20-1 and TRBJ2-7, with D possibly matching TRBD1 (5 bases). This CDR3 is 14 amino acids long. V lost 0 bases to trimming and J lost 2 bases, with 11 bases between them. From germline, CDR1 is DFQATT and CDR2 SNEGSKA (reference sequence). CDR3 DNA: TGCAGTGCTAGAGAGGTTGGGGCTACCTACGAGCAGTACTTC. This codes for CSAREVGATYEQYF.

This clonotype showed up just a few times. The J gene is TRBJ1-1, the V gene TRBV5-6, with a possible D match to TRBD1 (6 bases). Trimming cost V 2 bases and J 11 bases, with 10 bases left between them. CDR3 length equals 11 residues. CDR1 and CDR2 from the germline V gene are SGHDT and YYEEEE. CDR3 sequence: CASSFGGPAFF. CDR3 DNA: TGTGCCAGCAGCTTCGGGGGCCCGGCTTTCTTT.

The gene calls are TRBV30 and TRBJ1-1; no firm D call. The germline gives CDR1 GTSNPN, CDR2 SVGIG (reference sequence). The length of the CDR3 is 12 residues. V was cut by 1 base and J by 4 bases, with 7 bases left in between. CDR3 in amino acids: CAWSAGSTEAFF. CDR3 nucleotide sequence: TGTGCCTGGAGTGCCGGTTCCACTGAAGCTTTCTTT.

This clonotype has just a few counts. V gene TRBV6-1 combines with J gene TRBJ1-1; 12 positions agree with TRBD1. The CDR3 runs 14 residues. Germline loops: CDR1 MNHNS, CDR2 SASEGT. V was pared by 6 bases and J by 10 bases, with 9 bases of the junction left unmatched. The DNA for the CDR3 is TGTGCCAGCAGCCAAGGGACAGGGGGCCGGGGAGCTTTCTTT. Translating it yields CASSQGTGGRGAFF.

This clonotype was counted only a few times. V usage is TRBV6-2 or TRBV6-3 and J usage is TRBJ2-3; TRBD2 agrees at 10 bases. The CDR3 sequence is 15 residues long. J lost 2 bases, V lost 6 bases, and 5 bases had no gene match. CDR1 and CDR2 from the germline V gene are MNHEY and SVGEGT. The CDR3 bases are TGTGCCAGCAGCTTTAGCGGGAGGATCACAGATACGCAGTATTTT. Translating gives CASSFSGRITDTQYF.

This chain joins TRBV29-1 and TRBJ2-7; 12 bases align to TRBD2. Germline CDR1 SQVTM, CDR2 ANQGSEA. The V gene end was trimmed by 6 bases and the J gene end by 5 bases; junction bases not matched to a gene: 8. The CDR3 extends over 14 amino acids. Here the CDR3 DNA reads TGCAGCGTCGATGCTAGCGGGAGGGTCAACGAGCAGTACTTC. Protein sequence: CSVDASGRVNEQYF.

The genes are TRBV5-1 and TRBJ2-1; D might be TRBD2 (5 bases). The V gene's germline CDR1 is SGHRS and CDR2 YFSETQ. CDR3 length equals 13 residues. V gave up 6 bases and J gave up 3 bases, with 10 bases separating them. DNA for the CDR3: TGCGCCAGCACCGTTGACTACTACAATGAGCAGTTCTTC. Protein: CASTVDYYNEQFF.

This clonotype was seen a handful of times. The chain recombines TRBV3-1 with TRBJ2-1, with D possibly being TRBD2 (7 bases). V lost 1 base to trimming and J lost 2 bases, with 21 bases between them. The CDR3 is made up of 19 amino acids. Germline V gene sequence: CDR1 LGHDT, CDR2 YNNKEL (reference sequence). CDR3 nucleotides: TGTGCCAGCAGCCAAGGGGGCTACCACGGCGGGGGCGCCTACAATGAGCAGTTCTTC. Protein product: CASSQGGYHGGGAYNEQFF.

This clonotype was picked up many times. The chain is built from TRBV12-3 or TRBV12-4 and TRBJ2-4; TRBD1 agrees at 11 bases. The CDR3 loop spans 16 amino acids. The V and J ends lost 5 bases and 1 base, in that order; junction bases with no gene match: 4. In DNA, the CDR3 is TGTGCCAGCAGTATGGGGACAGGGGGTGCCAAAAACATTCAGTACTTC. Protein product: CASSMGTGGAKNIQYF.

The chain uses TRBV27 and TRBJ2-7, with D perhaps matching TRBD1 (5 bases). Between the trimmed V and J ends, which lost 7 bases and 6 bases, there was a span of 16 bases. The CDR3 is 13 residues long. CDR1 is MNHEY and CDR2 is SMNVEV in the germline V gene (reference sequence). For the CDR3, the DNA is TGTGCCAGCAAACTCGCAGGGTTCGGCGAGCAGTACTTC. Amino acid sequence: CASKLAGFGEQYF.

V and J are TRBV21-1 and TRBJ2-3; the table's D gene call, TRBD1, was not cross checked with the DNA. TRBV21-1 is recorded as a pseudogene. This CDR3 has 15 amino acids. CDR3 bases: TGTGCCAGCAGCAAGACCGGGACTGGGACAGATACGCAGTATTTT. This codes for CASSKTGTGTDTQYF.

V is TRBV2 and J is TRBJ2-5; tentative D call: TRBD2 (6 bases). The ends were cut back, 0 bases at V and 0 bases at J, with 11 bases in the middle. This CDR3 region has 16 residues. CDR1 SNHLY and CDR2 FYNNEI come from the germline V gene. In nucleotides, the CDR3 is TGTGCCAGCAGTGAAGCGCTTGGGGGGTACCAAGAGACCCAGTACTTC. Translation gives CASSEALGGYQETQYF.

This chain uses TRBV9 with TRBJ2-1, with D possibly being TRBD2 (6 bases). This CDR3 has 17 amino acids. Trimming removed 0 bases at V and 1 base at J, with 14 bases between. Germline assignment: CDR1 SGDLS and CDR2 YYNGEE. This CDR3 is CASSVDSASGSYNEQFF. CDR3 DNA sequence: TGTGCCAGCAGCGTAGACTCTGCCAGCGGGTCCTACAATGAGCAGTTCTTC. Full variable domain (outside the CDR3, taken from reference TRBV9 and TRBJ2-1): DSGVTQTPKHLITATGQRVTLRCSPRSGDLSVYWYQQSLDQGLQFLIQYYNGEERAKGNILERFSAQQFPDLHSELNLSSLELGDSALYFCASSVDSASGSYNEQFFGPGTRLTVL.

The chain combines TRBV12-3 or TRBV12-4 with TRBJ2-1, with 11 nucleotides matching TRBD2. The CDR3 contains 15 residues. The junction had 11 bases not matched to a gene; V was cut back by 6 bases and J by 10 bases. CDR3 in amino acids: CASSRTSGPGEEQFF. In DNA, the CDR3 is TGTGCCAGCAGCCGGACTAGCGGGCCCGGAGAGGAGCAGTTCTTC.

This clonotype has ten or more counts. V is TRBV5-6 and J is TRBJ2-7; possibly TRBD2 for D (6 bases). This CDR3 region has 13 residues. CDR1 is SGHDT, CDR2 YYEEEE, per germline. Deletions cut 4 bases from V and 7 bases from J, with 15 bases between. DNA of the CDR3: TGTGCCAGCAGCGAGGGGACCGGGAGTGAGCAGTACTTC. Its translation: CASSEGTGSEQYF.

This clonotype was counted only a few times. CDR3 sequence: CSVRGPEQFF. The CDR3 bases are TGCAGTGTCCGGGGCCCGGAGCAGTTCTTC. The rearrangement links TRBV20-1 to TRBJ2-1, with D perhaps being TRBD1 or TRBD2 (5 bases each). Trimming pared 7 bases from V and 10 bases from J, leaving 11 bases between. CDR1 and CDR2 (germline): DFQATT, SNEGSKA (reference sequence). This CDR3 contains 10 residues.

The CDR3 reads CASSLVRGTQYF. The CDR3, as DNA: TGCGCCAGCAGCTTGGTCCGGGGTACGCAGTATTTT. This rearrangement joins TRBV5-1 to TRBJ2-3, with D perhaps TRBD2 (5 bases). Trimming took off 0 bases at V and 8 bases at J, with 7 bases between the two ends. Germline V gene sequence: CDR1 SGHRS, CDR2 YFSETQ. The CDR3 extends over 12 amino acids.

This clonotype occurred many times. The rearrangement joins TRBV27 to TRBJ2-3; no clear D. The CDR3 runs to 11 residues. In germline, CDR1 is MNHEY, CDR2 SMNVEV (reference sequence). V was cut by 8 bases and J by 5 bases, with 8 bases left in between. The DNA for the CDR3 is TGTGCCAGCCAGAGTGGAGATACGCAGTATTTT. It encodes CASQSGDTQYF.

This clonotype has a count of ten or more. The chain has TRBV5-1 and TRBJ2-7, with 10 bases aligning to TRBD1. The CDR3 covers 16 residues. The ends lost 3 bases at V and 6 bases at J; junction bases unmatched: 12. The germline V gene encodes CDR1 SGHRS and CDR2 YFSETQ. The CDR3: CASSSILGTGASEQYF. The CDR3 DNA reads as TGCGCCAGCAGCTCCATCCTCGGGACAGGGGCATCCGAGCAGTACTTC.

This clonotype was detected a few times. J is TRBJ2-2 and V is TRBV20-1; the D is unclear. Germline loops: CDR1 DFQATT, CDR2 SNEGSKA (reference sequence). This CDR3 has 14 residues. The ends were cut back, 5 bases at V and 5 bases at J, with 15 bases in the middle. Here the CDR3 reads CSALDPRGTGELFF. The CDR3 DNA sequence: TGCAGTGCTCTGGACCCCCGAGGTACCGGGGAGCTGTTTTTT.

The chain employs TRBV10-3 and TRBJ2-2; 10 positions agree with TRBD2. The V segment lost 2 bases and the J segment 0 bases; nucleotides outside the gene matches: 6. CDR3 size: 18 residues. CDR1 is ENHRY and CDR2 is SYGVKD in the germline V gene. CDR3 sequence: CAISEPSGGDANTGELFF. The DNA of the CDR3 is TGTGCCATCAGTGAGCCGAGCGGGGGGGACGCGAACACCGGGGAGCTGTTTTTT.

V is TRBV5-6 and J is TRBJ2-3, with D possibly TRBD2 on 5 matching bases. The CDR3 has 15 amino acids. With 4 bases removed from V and 2 bases from J, the gap between germline ends came to 14 bases. Germline V gene lookup returns CDR1 SGHDT and CDR2 YYEEEE. The CDR3 region is CASSPDFLHTDTQYF. In nucleotides, the CDR3 is TGTGCCAGCAGCCCGGACTTCCTTCACACAGATACGCAGTATTTT. The full variable domain, rest sourced from reference TRBV5-6 and TRBJ2-3, is DAGVTQSPTHLIKTRGQQVTLRCSPKSGHDTVSWYQQALGQGPQFIFQYYEEEERQRGNFPDRFSGHQFPNYSSELNVNALLLGDSALYLCASSPDFLHTDTQYFGPGTRLTVL.

This rearrangement joins TRBV7-9 to TRBJ2-4; D gene uncertain. From germline, CDR1 is SEHNR and CDR2 FQNEAQ (reference sequence). The CDR3 runs to 15 residues. Trimming cost V 2 bases and J 1 base, with 9 bases left between them. The CDR3 loop is CASSLSEMAKNIQYF. In DNA, the CDR3 is TGTGCCAGCAGCTTAAGTGAAATGGCCAAAAACATTCAGTACTTC.

This sequence joins TRBV9 and TRBJ1-1; D might be TRBD1 (5 bases). The V and J ends lost 3 bases and 1 base respectively, with 13 bases between them. There are 15 residues in the CDR3. The germline CDR1 and CDR2 sequences are SGDLS and YYNGEE. CDR3 nucleotide sequence: TGTGCCAGCAGCGGGGACCCGACAGAGAACACTGAAGCTTTCTTT. Translated, it gives CASSGDPTENTEAFF. Full variable domain (rest looked up from reference TRBV9 and TRBJ1-1): DSGVTQTPKHLITATGQRVTLRCSPRSGDLSVYWYQQSLDQGLQFLIQYYNGEERAKGNILERFSAQQFPDLHSELNLSSLELGDSALYFCASSGDPTENTEAFFGQGTRLTVV.

This clonotype was seen ten or more times. The chain has TRBV12-3 or TRBV12-4 and TRBJ2-7, with D unclear. This CDR3 has 12 amino acids. V lost 3 bases, J lost 3 bases, and 6 bases lay in between. Written as DNA, the CDR3 is TGTGCCAGCAGTTTTGGCAGCTACGAGCAGTACTTC. It translates to CASSFGSYEQYF.

This clonotype was seen ten or more times. The junction departs from the called germline gene at one end, perhaps through a read error. V and J are TRBV12-3 or TRBV12-4 and TRBJ1-2; D gene unclear. The CDR3 covers 13 residues. CDR3 nucleotides: TGTGCCAGCAGTTTCCGGGTTAACGATGGCTACACCTTC. It codes for CASSFRVNDGYTF.

In this sample, this clonotype turned up a few times. The chain has TRBV13 and TRBJ2-3; D is perhaps TRBD1 (5 bases). CDR1 is PRHDT, CDR2 FYEKMQ, per germline (reference sequence). V lost 4 bases to trimming and J lost 0 bases, with 14 bases between them. CDR3 length equals 16 residues. The CDR3 sequence is CASSWSIGASTDTQYF. Written as DNA, the CDR3 is TGTGCCAGCAGCTGGTCTATTGGGGCCAGCACAGATACGCAGTATTTT.

This clonotype was recorded a few times. This chain's CDR3 is CSAAAVTSLYEQYF. Here the CDR3 DNA reads TGCAGCGCGGCGGCGGTAACAAGCCTCTACGAGCAGTACTTC. V is TRBV20-1 and J is TRBJ2-7, with D uncertain. Germline CDR1 and CDR2: DFQATT and SNEGSKA (reference sequence). The CDR3 is 14 amino acids.

This rearrangement joins TRBV27 to TRBJ2-1; no definite D call. This CDR3 is 13 amino acids long. The germline V and J ends were trimmed by 6 bases and 5 bases, with 11 bases remaining between them. Germline V gene lookup returns CDR1 MNHEY and CDR2 SMNVEV (reference sequence). CDR3 loop: CASSIRPNNEQFF. CDR3 DNA: TGTGCCAGCAGCATAAGACCGAACAATGAGCAGTTCTTC.